These 5 T cell receptor beta chains originate from one sample sequenced in a study of blood T cell repertoires in COVID-19. Sequencing used immunoSEQ multiplex PCR; TCRdb keeps in-frame clones, though not all of them. The data show around 300,000 clones, approximately 88% seen once. The sample was peripheral blood. These receptors all stem from a woman aged 40 to 49 who had recovered from COVID-19.

The gene calls are TRBV12-3 or TRBV12-4 and TRBJ1-1; D is perhaps TRBD1 (5 bases). Trimming cost V 3 bases and J 5 bases, with 10 bases left between them. There are 13 residues in the CDR3. This CDR3 reads CASSFRGSTEAFF. The CDR3 nucleotides are TGTGCCAGCAGTTTTCGGGGGTCGACTGAAGCTTTCTTT.

The chain links TRBV5-1 to TRBJ2-5, with TRBD2 identical over 10 bases. This CDR3 spans 16 amino acids. The V segment lost 3 bases and the J segment 5 bases; nucleotides outside the gene matches: 10. The V gene's germline CDR1 is SGHRS and CDR2 YFSETQ. CDR3 bases: TGCGCCAGCAGCTCCTCTACTAGCGGGACAAGGGAGACCCAGTACTTC. This sequence encodes CASSSSTSGTRETQYF.

This CDR3 is CASSLVDNEQFF. The DNA for the CDR3 is TGTGCCAGCAGCTTAGTAGACAATGAGCAGTTCTTC. The J gene is TRBJ2-1, the V gene TRBV7-9; no clear D. The CDR3 runs to 12 residues. Germline V gene lookup returns CDR1 SEHNR and CDR2 FQNEAQ (reference sequence). With 1 base removed from V and 5 bases from J, the gap between germline ends came to 3 bases.

The chain combines TRBV3-1 (or the pseudogene TRBV3-2) with TRBJ1-1; 8 nucleotides align to TRBD1. Losses at the gene ends were 1 base for V and 4 bases for J; bases not matched to a gene: 5. This CDR3 is built from 15 residues. Per germline, CDR1 LGHDT and CDR2 YNNKEL (reference sequence). DNA of the CDR3: TGTGCCAGCAGCCAAGTCGGTACAGGGGGCACTGAAGCTTTCTTT. Translated, it gives CASSQVGTGGTEAFF.

V and J are TRBV19 and TRBJ1-1; TRBD1 might be the D (6 bases). V lost 6 bases and J 3 bases, leaving 14 bases between the germline ends. The CDR3 totals 14 residues. The germline gives CDR1 LNHDA, CDR2 SQIVND (reference sequence). The CDR3 sequence is CASRKQGKDTEAFF. The CDR3 DNA reads TGTGCCAGTAGAAAACAGGGTAAGGACACTGAAGCTTTCTTT.